The rows below give T cell receptor beta chains drawn from one sample of a study of TIL therapy for anti-PD-1-resistant metastatic lung cancer. Sequenced by immunoSEQ multiplex PCR; TCRdb stores in-frame clones only, minus some. This table has just over 20,000 clones, about 79% appearing once. Sequenced material: blood, taken at baseline. The receptors derive from a person aged 25-80 years with non-small cell lung cancer. Both conserved end residues are part of each CDR3. Each record gives: clone size, V gene, D gene, J gene, CDR3 DNA, CDR3 protein. The D gene is left open where the match is weak. Only part of the rows carry a size: once, few, many, or a class if the clone is expanded.

size: few
V: TRBV5-6
D: .
J: TRBJ1-1
DNA: TGTGCCAGCAGCCCAATCGGTGTATTGAACACTGAAGCTTTCTTT
CDR3: CASSPIGVLNTEAFF

size: few
V: TRBV5-1
D: TRBD1
J: TRBJ2-7
DNA: TGCGCCAGCAGCGGAAACACAGGGGGCGCCTACGAGCAGTACTTC
CDR3: CASSGNTGGAYEQYF

size: .
V: TRBV30
D: .
J: TRBJ2-7
DNA: TGTGCCTGGAGTAGAAATTCCTACGAGCAGTACTTC
CDR3: CAWSRNSYEQYF

size: .
V: TRBV5-1
D: .
J: TRBJ2-3
DNA: TGCGCCAGCAGCTTGGATGGCGGGATAATAGATACGCAGTATTTT
CDR3: CASSLDGGIIDTQYF

size: .
V: TRBV12-5
D: .
J: TRBJ2-5
DNA: TGTGCTAGTAGCGGAGGGGGAGGCGTAGAGACCCAGTACTTC
CDR3: CASSGGGGVETQYF

size: .
V: TRBV18
D: .
J: TRBJ1-5
DNA: TGTGCCAGCTCACCTTTGGCCCTAAGCAATCAGCCCCAGCATTTT
CDR3: CASSPLALSNQPQHF

size: .
V: TRBV5-1
D: .
J: TRBJ1-3
DNA: TGCGCCAGCAGCCTTTCCGGAAACACCATATATTTT
CDR3: CASSLSGNTIYF

size: .
V: TRBV14
D: .
J: TRBJ1-1
DNA: TGTGCCAGCAGCCTTAAGACGAACACTGAAGCTTTCTTT
CDR3: CASSLKTNTEAFF

size: .
V: TRBV2
D: .
J: TRBJ1-5
DNA: TGTGCCAGCAGTGGGGTGGACATCAATCAGCCCCAGCATTTT
CDR3: CASSGVDINQPQHF

size: .
V: TRBV7-9
D: .
J: TRBJ2-7
DNA: TGTGCCAGCAGCTTTCAGGGGCGATCCTTCGTCGAGCAGTACTTC
CDR3: CASSFQGRSFVEQYF

size: .
V: TRBV27
D: .
J: TRBJ2-5
DNA: TGTGCCAGCAGTAACCTCGGGACCCAGTACTTC
CDR3: CASSNLGTQYF

size: .
V: TRBV10-1
D: TRBD2
J: TRBJ2-1
DNA: TGCGCCAGCAGTGAGTCCGACATGGGTAGCGGGAGGAGCTCCTACAATGAGCAGTTCTTC
CDR3: CASSESDMGSGRSSYNEQFF

size: .
V: TRBV18
D: TRBD1
J: TRBJ1-5
DNA: TGTGCCAGCTCACCCGGACAGGGGGAAGGTCAGCCCCAGCATTTT
CDR3: CASSPGQGEGQPQHF

size: .
V: TRBV4-2
D: .
J: TRBJ1-3
DNA: TGTGCCAGCAGCCAAGTCTCAGGGGCGGGAAACACCATATATTTT
CDR3: CASSQVSGAGNTIYF

size: .
V: TRBV5-6
D: .
J: TRBJ2-7
DNA: TGTGCCAGCAGCACGACTCCGCCCTACGAGCAGTACTTC
CDR3: CASSTTPPYEQYF

size: few
V: TRBV28
D: .
J: TRBJ2-4
DNA: TGTGCCAGCAGTCCCCCGGTAGCCAAAAACATTCAGTACTTC
CDR3: CASSPPVAKNIQYF

size: .
V: TRBV21-1
D: .
J: TRBJ2-3
DNA: TGTGCCAGCAGCCGACTAGCGGGGCCCACAGATACGCAGTATTTT
CDR3: CASSRLAGPTDTQYF

size: .
V: TRBV10-2
D: TRBD1
J: TRBJ2-3
DNA: TGCGCCAGCAGTGAGTCAGGGGGCGCGGGCACAGATACGCAGTATTTT
CDR3: CASSESGGAGTDTQYF

size: .
V: TRBV15
D: TRBD2
J: TRBJ2-4
DNA: TGTGCCACCAGCAGAGATCTGGGCGGGAGGGCCAAAAACATTCAGTACTTC
CDR3: CATSRDLGGRAKNIQYF

size: .
V: TRBV7-9
D: .
J: TRBJ2-3
DNA: TGTGCCAGCAGCTTATCCGGGGCTGGGAATACGCAGTATTTT
CDR3: CASSLSGAGNTQYF

size: once
V: TRBV11-2
D: .
J: TRBJ2-2
DNA: TGTGCCAGCAGCTTACCTTGGGGGGCTGGTACCGGGGAGCTGTTTTTT
CDR3: CASSLPWGAGTGELFF

size: .
V: TRBV7-2
D: .
J: TRBJ2-7
DNA: TGTGCCAGCAGCTTACTCGGACATGACTACGAGCAGTACTTC
CDR3: CASSLLGHDYEQYF

size: once
V: TRBV19
D: .
J: TRBJ2-7
DNA: TGTGCCAGTAGTCCCAACAGTTGGCTCCGGTACTTC
CDR3: CASSPNSWLRYF

size: .
V: TRBV7-9
D: .
J: TRBJ2-3
DNA: TGTGCCAGCTTCCGGGACACTAGCACAGATACGCAGTATTTT
CDR3: CASFRDTSTDTQYF

size: .
V: TRBV6-5
D: TRBD1
J: TRBJ1-3
DNA: TGTGCCCGCGGGAGGGGTGGGGACAGGGGATATTTT
CDR3: CARGRGGDRGYF

size: .
V: TRBV19
D: TRBD1
J: TRBJ2-7
DNA: TGTGCCAGTAGAGATGTTCGCGGACAGGGGGCCTACGAGCAGTACTTC
CDR3: CASRDVRGQGAYEQYF

size: .
V: TRBV9
D: .
J: TRBJ2-1
DNA: TGTGCCAGCAGCGCTCCGCACGGGGATGAGCAGTTCTTC
CDR3: CASSAPHGDEQFF

size: once
V: TRBV6-6
D: .
J: TRBJ2-2
DNA: TGTGCCAGCAGTTACTCTCTCTCGGAGCTGTTTTTT
CDR3: CASSYSLSELFF

size: once
V: TRBV2
D: .
J: TRBJ2-7
DNA: TGTGCCAGCAATACATCCCCAAGCTCCTACGAGCAGTACTTC
CDR3: CASNTSPSSYEQYF

size: .
V: TRBV14
D: .
J: TRBJ2-5
DNA: TGTGCCAGCAGCCAAGGCTCGGACTGGATCCAAGAGACCCAGTACTTC
CDR3: CASSQGSDWIQETQYF

size: few
V: TRBV28
D: .
J: TRBJ2-3
DNA: TGTGCCAGCAGCCCAAGGCCCGGGGAGACAGATACGCAGTATTTT
CDR3: CASSPRPGETDTQYF

size: .
V: TRBV28
D: .
J: TRBJ2-5
DNA: TGTGCCAGCAGTTCAGCGTTCCAAGAGACCCAGTACTTC
CDR3: CASSSAFQETQYF

size: few
V: TRBV4-3
D: TRBD1
J: TRBJ1-4
DNA: TGCGCCAGCAGCCAACGAAGACAGGGGTCTAATGAAAAACTGTTTTTT
CDR3: CASSQRRQGSNEKLFF

size: few
V: TRBV7-9
D: TRBD1
J: TRBJ2-3
DNA: TGTGCCAGCAGCTTATTCGGGACAGGGAACGCAGATACGCAGTATTTT
CDR3: CASSLFGTGNADTQYF

size: .
V: TRBV2
D: .
J: TRBJ1-5
DNA: TGTGCCAGCAGTGAACAGGGTTTAAGCAATCAGCCCCAGCATTTT
CDR3: CASSEQGLSNQPQHF

size: .
V: TRBV7-2
D: TRBD2
J: TRBJ2-5
DNA: TGTGCCAGCAGCTTAGATGCGGGGGGCGTAAAGACCCAGTACTTC
CDR3: CASSLDAGGVKTQYF

size: .
V: TRBV14
D: .
J: TRBJ2-7
DNA: TGTGCCAGCAGCCAAGGGGTCGCTACAGGGTCCTTTGACGAGCAGTACTTC
CDR3: CASSQGVATGSFDEQYF

size: .
V: TRBV30
D: .
J: TRBJ2-7
DNA: TGTGCCTGGACTAAGCAGGGGTCCGAGCAGTACTTC
CDR3: CAWTKQGSEQYF

size: .
V: TRBV19
D: TRBD1
J: TRBJ2-2
DNA: TGTGCCAGTAGCCTCCTCAGGGGGCTGAACACCGGGGAGCTGTTTTTT
CDR3: CASSLLRGLNTGELFF

size: .
V: TRBV19
D: .
J: TRBJ2-5
DNA: TGTGCCAGTAGTATTGCAGGGGAGACCCAGTACTTC
CDR3: CASSIAGETQYF

size: .
V: TRBV6-5
D: .
J: TRBJ2-7
DNA: TGTGCCAGCAGTTACTCGATGGACGGATCCTACGAGCAGTACTTC
CDR3: CASSYSMDGSYEQYF